These 10 T cell receptor beta chains share one sample of origin, sequenced in a study of T cell responses to AZD1222 COVID-19 vaccine. TCRdb's table, derived via immunoSEQ multiplex PCR, lists solely in-frame clones and lacks some. Of about 150,000 clones in the sample, about nine tenths were seen once. The source material was peripheral blood, sampled on day 0 of AZD1222 vaccination. These receptors were obtained from an adult in good health.

The CDR3 loop reads CASSRNQGTGYGYTF. DNA of the CDR3: TGTGCCAGCAGCAGAAACCAGGGGACGGGCTATGGCTACACCTTC. This rearrangement joins TRBV5-8 to TRBJ1-2; tentative D call: TRBD1 (6 bases). The CDR3 is 15 amino acids. Looked up from germline, CDR1 is SGHTS and CDR2 is YDEGEE. The V end lost 4 bases, the J end lost 4 bases, and 17 bases lay between the germline ends.

This sequence joins TRBV15 and TRBJ1-6, with no clear D. The germline CDR1 and CDR2 sequences are LNHNV and YYDKDF (reference sequence). V shed 1 base and J shed 8 bases, with 6 bases lying between them. The CDR3 has 13 residues. In nucleotides, the CDR3 is TGTGCCACCAGCAGAGCTTCATATTCACCCCTCCACTTT. Amino acid sequence: CATSRASYSPLHF.

The chain uses TRBV3-1 (or the pseudogene TRBV3-2) and TRBJ2-2; 9 bases align to TRBD1. This CDR3 comprises 20 residues. Germline CDR1 reads LGHDT; CDR2 reads YNNKEL (reference sequence). The trim removed 0 bases at V and 0 bases at J, leaving 11 bases unmatched. CDR3 loop: CASSQEGGGQGFANTGELFF. The CDR3 nucleotides read TGTGCCAGCAGCCAAGAAGGTGGGGGACAGGGATTCGCGAACACCGGGGAGCTGTTTTTT.

This chain joins TRBV20-1 and TRBJ2-5; no clear D. The CDR3 loop spans 10 amino acids. CDR1 DFQATT and CDR2 SNEGSKA come from the germline V gene (reference sequence). Trimming removed 6 bases from V and 3 bases from J, with 5 bases in between. DNA for the CDR3: TGCAGTGCCTCAAAAGAGACCCAGTACTTC. Its translation is CSASKETQYF.

The rearrangement uses TRBV6-4 and TRBJ1-2, with unresolved D. Germline CDR1 is MRHNA and CDR2 is SNTAGT. Trimming shortened V by 4 bases and J by 4 bases, and 10 bases separated the two germline ends. This CDR3 is 13 amino acids long. CDR3 bases: TGTGCCAGCAGTGCGGGTGGATTCTATGGCTACACCTTC. As protein: CASSAGGFYGYTF.

A single count supports this clone. The V and J genes are TRBV16 and TRBJ1-2; a weak D match, TRBD1 (5 bases). V was shortened by 5 bases and J by 6 bases, with 13 bases between the two germline ends. CDR3 length: 13 residues. Per the germline V gene, CDR1 is KGHSY and CDR2 is FQNENV. CDR3 sequence: CASSSTGGDGYTF. The CDR3 DNA reads as TGTGCCAGCAGCAGTACAGGCGGCGATGGCTACACCTTC.

The chain recombines TRBV28 with TRBJ1-2, with D tentatively TRBD1 (5 bases). Germline V gene data show CDR1 as MDHEN and CDR2 as SYDVKM. Trimming left V 5 bases short and J 6 bases short, with 13 bases between. There are 13 residues in the CDR3. This chain's CDR3 is CASSNPVGDGYTF. The CDR3 DNA reads as TGTGCCAGCAGTAATCCTGTGGGGGATGGCTACACCTTC.

This clone occurred a few times. The CDR3 protein is CAITQTGGSYEQYF. DNA for the CDR3: TGTGCCATCACCCAGACAGGGGGCTCCTACGAGCAGTACTTC. This sequence joins TRBV10-3 and TRBJ2-7; 9 nucleotides agree with TRBD1. V lost 7 bases and J lost 0; bases outside the gene matches: 4. CDR1 ENHRY and CDR2 SYGVKD come from the germline V gene. This CDR3 comprises 14 residues.

This clone was seen once. V gene TRBV7-3 combines with J gene TRBJ1-4; D is unclear. The CDR3 has 15 amino acids. Between the trimmed V and J ends, which lost 5 bases and 5 bases, there was a span of 15 bases. Germline V gene data show CDR1 as SGHTA and CDR2 as FQGTGA. Here the CDR3 DNA reads TGTGCCAGCAGCCTCTTCCCGGCCCCAAATGAAAAACTGTTTTTT. Encoded protein: CASSLFPAPNEKLFF.

V usage is TRBV3-1 (or the pseudogene TRBV3-2) and J usage is TRBJ2-7; D unclear. Germline lookup yields CDR1 LGHDT and CDR2 YNNKEL (reference sequence). The CDR3 has 13 residues. V lost 3 bases to trimming and J lost 2 bases, with 8 bases between them. CDR3 sequence (DNA): TGTGCCAGCAGCCAGGCGGCAACCTACGAGCAGTACTTC. It is translated as CASSQAATYEQYF.